What follows are 11 T cell receptor beta chains derived from one specimen sequenced in a study of post-analysis software for immune sequencing data. No cognate antigen is known for these TCRs. Study conclusions and caveats: TRBV segments more frequent in patients than in controls numbered five and included TRBV5-6, TRBV5-1 and TRBV20-1.

The TCR beta cDNA libraries carried unique molecular identifiers. TCRdb reanalysed the PCR reads using MiXCR and keeps one entry per CDR3 protein. Here the sample spans about 810,000 distinct CDR3 sequences, about 50% being singletons. Sample: blood. Receptors originate from a girl aged 10-17 years with multiple sclerosis.

The J gene is TRBJ2-4, the V gene TRBV7-9; 13 bases map to TRBD2. The DNA matches TRBJ2-7 better at its end, which makes the J call doubtful. Germline CDR1 SEHNR, CDR2 FQNEAQ (reference sequence). The CDR3 is made up of 16 amino acids. CDR3 sequence reads: CASSGTSGTLNYEQYF. Written as DNA, the CDR3 is TGTGCCAGTTCCGGGACTAGCGGGACTCTAAACTACGAGCAGTACTTC.

The chain combines TRBV6-6 with TRBJ2-5; 10 nucleotides line up with TRBD2. V dropped 9 bases and J dropped 0; count of bases not matched to a gene: 7. Germline V gene data show CDR1 as MNHNY and CDR2 as SVGAGI (reference sequence). The length of the CDR3 is 15 residues. CDR3 sequence (DNA): TGTGCCAGTTACCCCGGGACTAGCGACCAAGAGACCCAGTACTTC. Protein: CASYPGTSDQETQYF.

The chain carries TRBV3-1 and TRBJ1-6, with D unclear. Trimming removed 1 base from V and 3 bases from J, with 7 bases in between. This CDR3 is 15 amino acids long. The germline gives CDR1 LGHDT, CDR2 YNNKEL (reference sequence). The CDR3 DNA follows: TGTGCCAGCAGCCAAGCGCCCCTCTATAATTCACCCCTCCACTTT. It translates to CASSQAPLYNSPLHF.

This clonotype was counted once. The chain links TRBV20-1 to TRBJ2-7, with 8 bases fitting TRBD2. The germline CDR1 and CDR2 sequences are DFQATT and SNEGSKA (reference sequence). V lost 3 bases to trimming and J lost 6 bases; unmatched junction nucleotides: 10. CDR3 size: 14 residues. CDR3 sequence reads: CSARDISGVAEQYF. DNA of the CDR3: TGCAGTGCTAGGGACATTAGCGGGGTCGCCGAGCAGTACTTC.

This clonotype occurred a few times. The CDR3 spells CASSQERKRTQYF. The CDR3 DNA sequence: TGTGCCAGCAGCCAAGAGCGGAAGAGAACCCAGTACTTC. The gene calls are TRBV3-1 and TRBJ2-5; D gene ambiguous. V lost 0 bases and J lost 8, with 10 bases in between. This CDR3 comprises 13 residues. Germline V gives CDR1 LGHDT, CDR2 YNNKEL (reference sequence).

V gene TRBV15 combines with J gene TRBJ1-2; no firm D call. The V and J ends lost 5 bases and 8 bases respectively, with 12 bases between them. The CDR3 covers 12 residues. In germline, CDR1 is LNHNV, CDR2 YYDKDF (reference sequence). Here the CDR3 reads CATSYQTSGYTF. In DNA form, the CDR3 reads TGTGCCACCAGCTATCAAACATCGGGCTACACCTTC.

The V and J genes are TRBV20-1 and TRBJ2-1; the D is unclear. Germline lookup yields CDR1 DFQATT and CDR2 SNEGSKA (reference sequence). V shed 0 bases and J shed 9 bases, with 12 bases lying between them. This CDR3 is built from 13 residues. This chain's CDR3 is CSARDGFRGEQFF. In nucleotides, the CDR3 is TGCAGTGCTAGAGACGGGTTTAGAGGTGAGCAGTTCTTC.

This chain uses TRBV20-1 with TRBJ2-5; the D gene is possibly TRBD2 (6 bases). The DNA end favors TRBJ2-7, so the J call may be wrong. In germline, CDR1 is DFQATT, CDR2 SNEGSKA (reference sequence). The CDR3 totals 14 residues. This CDR3 reads CSAREGSGVYEQYF. In DNA form, the CDR3 reads TGCAGTGCTAGAGAAGGTAGCGGAGTTTACGAGCAGTACTTC.

The chain carries TRBV15 and TRBJ2-7, with D maybe TRBD1 (5 bases). CDR3 size: 13 residues. The V and J ends lost 6 bases and 0 bases respectively, with 9 bases between them. Per the germline V gene, CDR1 is LNHNV and CDR2 is YYDKDF (reference sequence). CDR3 DNA sequence: TGTGCCACCAGGGTTGACAGCTCCTACGAGCAGTACTTC. Its protein is CATRVDSSYEQYF.

The J gene is TRBJ2-7, the V gene TRBV6-5; either TRBD1 or TRBD2 may fit D (5 bases each). With 2 bases removed from V and 1 base from J, the gap between germline ends came to 9 bases. CDR1 and CDR2 from the germline V gene are MNHEY and SVGAGI. CDR3 length: 14 amino acids. CDR3 nucleotides: TGTGCCAGCAGTTACCACAGGAGGTCCTACGAGCAGTACTTC. Protein sequence: CASSYHRRSYEQYF.

The V call is TRBV6-5, the J call TRBJ2-3; D gene ambiguous. Trimming cost V 2 bases and J 4 bases, with 16 bases left between them. Germline assignment: CDR1 MNHEY and CDR2 SVGAGI. CDR3 length equals 16 residues. The CDR3 here is CASSYISFGVSDTQYF. DNA of the CDR3: TGTGCCAGCAGTTACATAAGCTTTGGGGTCTCAGATACGCAGTATTTT.